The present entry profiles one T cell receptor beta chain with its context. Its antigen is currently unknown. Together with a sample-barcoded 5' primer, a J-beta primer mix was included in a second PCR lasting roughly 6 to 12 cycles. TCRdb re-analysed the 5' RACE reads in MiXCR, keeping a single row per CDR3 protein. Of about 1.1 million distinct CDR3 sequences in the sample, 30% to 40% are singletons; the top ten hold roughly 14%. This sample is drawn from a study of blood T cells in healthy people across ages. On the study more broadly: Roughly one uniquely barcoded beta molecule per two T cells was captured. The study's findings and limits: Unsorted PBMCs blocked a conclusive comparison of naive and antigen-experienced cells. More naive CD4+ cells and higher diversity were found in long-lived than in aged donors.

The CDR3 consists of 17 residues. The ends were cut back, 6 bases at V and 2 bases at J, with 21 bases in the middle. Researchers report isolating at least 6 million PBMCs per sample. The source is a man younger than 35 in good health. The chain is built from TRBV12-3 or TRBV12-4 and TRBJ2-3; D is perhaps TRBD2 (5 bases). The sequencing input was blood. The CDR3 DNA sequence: TGTGCCAGCAGCCCCGTCCGAGTAGGGAGTCCCACAGATACGCAGTATTTT. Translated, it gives CASSPVRVGSPTDTQYF.